This passage covers 20 T cell receptor beta chains from one sample sequenced in a study of T cell responses to AZD1222 COVID-19 vaccine (dated by TCRdb to the early 2020s). Library preparation used the immunoSEQ multiplex PCR assay. Sourced from immuneACCESS, this table was stored by TCRdb with only in-frame sequences that have V and J called. A share of the clones is absent; for the studies checked, an unresolved V gene accounts for under half, and the remainder has no known explanation. The sample table shows about 120,000 clones, and approximately 90% are seen once. More than 6.5% of the sample lies in the top ten. The sample's time point label, in plain terms: baseline before first vaccination. This material consisted of peripheral blood, taken on day 0 of AZD1222 vaccination. Receptor source: an adult in good health.

The chain recombines TRBV5-4 with TRBJ2-3, with D maybe TRBD2 (5 bases). In germline, CDR1 is SGHNT, CDR2 YYREEE (reference sequence). V was trimmed by 0 bases and J by 1 base, leaving 12 bases between them. The CDR3 is 16 residues long. The CDR3 loop is CASSLAQGGRTDTQYF. Here the CDR3 DNA reads TGTGCCAGCAGCTTGGCCCAAGGAGGTCGCACAGATACGCAGTATTTT.

The rearrangement links TRBV7-9 to TRBJ2-1; D is possibly TRBD2 (5 bases). The CDR3 runs 13 residues. The V end was cut by 4 bases, the J end by 7 bases, with 11 bases between. CDR1 and CDR2 (germline): SEHNR, FQNEAQ (reference sequence). CDR3 sequence: CASSSLPGNEQFF. As DNA, the CDR3 is TGTGCCAGCAGCTCCCTCCCGGGAAATGAGCAGTTCTTC.

The chain recombines TRBV5-4 with TRBJ2-7, with 8 bases aligning to TRBD1. The CDR3 covers 14 residues. CDR1 is SGHNT, CDR2 YYREEE, per germline (reference sequence). Trimming removed 0 bases from V and 3 bases from J; junction bases left unmatched: 2. Here the CDR3 DNA reads TGTGCCAGCAGCTTGGGGACAGGGCACTACGAGCAGTACTTC. It specifies CASSLGTGHYEQYF.

V usage is TRBV19 and J usage is TRBJ2-1; D is possibly TRBD1 or TRBD2 (6 bases each). CDR3 length equals 12 residues. Germline V gene lookup returns CDR1 LNHDA and CDR2 SQIVND (reference sequence). V lost 4 bases and J lost 12, with 13 bases in between. CDR3 sequence reads: CASSTQGRRQFF. The CDR3 coding sequence is TGTGCCAGTAGTACCCAGGGGAGGCGGCAGTTCTTC.

The genes are TRBV9 and TRBJ2-5, with D maybe TRBD2 (6 bases). V dropped 4 bases and J dropped 4 bases, with 17 bases sitting between them. From germline, CDR1 is SGDLS and CDR2 YYNGEE. The CDR3 totals 15 residues. CDR3 sequence: CASSSRTGVGETQYF. The CDR3 nucleotides read TGTGCCAGCAGCTCCCGCACGGGGGTGGGAGAGACCCAGTACTTC. The full variable domain, completed using reference TRBV9 and TRBJ2-5, is DSGVTQTPKHLITATGQRVTLRCSPRSGDLSVYWYQQSLDQGLQFLIQYYNGEERAKGNILERFSAQQFPDLHSELNLSSLELGDSALYFCASSSRTGVGETQYFGPGTRLLVL.

The rearrangement links TRBV6-5 to TRBJ1-1; D may be TRBD1 (6 bases). Trimming removed 2 bases from V and 4 bases from J, with 8 bases in between. This CDR3 has 13 amino acids. CDR1 is MNHEY and CDR2 is SVGAGI in the germline V gene. The CDR3 nucleotides read TGTGCCAGCAGTTACACAGGGTTCACTGAAGCTTTCTTT. Translation: CASSYTGFTEAFF.

In its sample, this clone was seen once. The chain recombines TRBV14 with TRBJ2-2; a weak D match, TRBD2 (5 bases). Trimming removed 1 base at V and 6 bases at J, with 9 bases between. Germline assignment: CDR1 SGHDN and CDR2 FVKESK. The CDR3 consists of 14 residues. The CDR3 sequence is CASSQVNGAGELFF. The CDR3 DNA is TGTGCCAGCAGCCAAGTTAACGGGGCCGGGGAGCTGTTTTTT.

This chain links TRBV11-2 with TRBJ2-7, with 10 bases fitting TRBD2. Trimming took 4 bases from V and 12 from J; bases not matched to a gene: 15. The V gene's germline CDR1 is SGHAT and CDR2 FQNNGV. The CDR3 has 15 amino acids. The CDR3 nucleotides are TGTGCCAGCAGCTCTAGAGGACTAGCGGAGGCCCGGCGGTACTTC. This encodes CASSSRGLAEARRYF.

V and J are TRBV12-1 and TRBJ2-6; the table names TRBD1, a call not compared with the DNA. TRBV12-1 is a documented pseudogene. There are 15 residues in the CDR3. CDR3 sequence reads: CASSLQGYGANVLTF. The CDR3 DNA reads as TGTGCCAGCAGCCTCCAGGGATATGGGGCCAACGTCCTGACTTTC.

The chain joins TRBV21-1 to TRBJ1-4. TRBV21-1 is deemed a pseudogene. This CDR3 is built from 16 residues. CDR3 nucleotides: TGTGCCAGCAGCAAAGACGGTCGACCGATTAATGAAAAACTGTTTTTT. This translates into CASSKDGRPINEKLFF.

A few counts support this clone. This sequence joins TRBV6-5 and TRBJ2-7, with unresolved D. Trimming removed 10 bases at V and 2 bases at J, with 21 bases between. Looked up from germline, CDR1 is MNHEY and CDR2 is SVGAGI. The CDR3 runs 15 residues. The CDR3 loop is CATQLGQNPPYEQYF. In DNA, the CDR3 is TGTGCCACCCAGCTAGGTCAGAATCCCCCCTACGAGCAGTACTTC.

V and J are TRBV4-1 and TRBJ1-5; the D is unclear. Germline V CDR1 and CDR2: MGHRA, YSYEKL. The germline V and J ends were trimmed by 0 bases and 4 bases, with 13 bases remaining between them. The CDR3 sequence is 16 residues long. CDR3 sequence: CASSQEWAEPNQPQHF. The CDR3, as DNA: TGCGCCAGCAGCCAAGAGTGGGCAGAACCAAATCAGCCCCAGCATTTT.

J is TRBJ1-3 and V is TRBV4-2; D perhaps matches TRBD1 (5 bases). V lost 0 bases and J 1 base, leaving 7 bases between the germline ends. Germline-derived CDR1 and CDR2 are LGHNA and YNFKEQ. The CDR3 extends over 15 amino acids. In DNA form, the CDR3 reads TGTGCCAGCAGCCAAGAAGGGGTATCTGGAAACACCATATATTTT. The encoded protein is CASSQEGVSGNTIYF.

Notes on this clone: The germline gene is not matched at one end of the junction; a read error may be the cause. The rearrangement links TRBV6-7 to TRBJ1-1; a possible D gene is TRBD1 (5 bases). TRBV6-7 is recorded as an ORF, its role being uncertain. The CDR3 loop spans 17 amino acids. CDR3 loop: CASSYSAGRRGFDKTLF. For the CDR3, the DNA is TGTGCCAGCAGTTACTCTGCGGGGCGAAGGGGCTTTGATAAGACGCTCTTT.

V is TRBV27 and J is TRBJ2-2, with 7 nucleotides matching TRBD2. This CDR3 region has 16 residues. Germline assignment: CDR1 MNHEY and CDR2 SMNVEV (reference sequence). The junction had 17 bases not matched to a gene; V was cut back by 10 bases and J by 6 bases. The DNA for the CDR3 is TGTGCCACCCTCAGCGCGGGAGCCCCGGAAGCCGGGGAGCTGTTTTTT. Translating gives CATLSAGAPEAGELFF.

This chain joins TRBV4-1 and TRBJ2-7, with 12 positions matching TRBD2. CDR3 length equals 16 residues. Germline V CDR1 and CDR2: MGHRA, YSYEKL. The J segment lost 0 bases and the V segment lost 5 bases, leaving 5 bases of the junction unmatched. The CDR3 here is CASSETGLAGSYEQYF. The CDR3 region has the DNA TGCGCCAGCAGCGAGACGGGACTAGCGGGCTCCTACGAGCAGTACTTC.

This chain uses TRBV10-1 with TRBJ2-2; possible D gene TRBD2, 7 bases. The CDR3 contains 14 residues. Germline V gives CDR1 WNHNN, CDR2 SYGVQD (reference sequence). V lost 3 bases to trimming and J lost 6 bases, with 11 bases between them. Here the CDR3 reads CASSEGGAPGELFF. The CDR3 coding sequence is TGCGCCAGCAGTGAAGGGGGGGCCCCCGGGGAGCTGTTTTTT.

The chain recombines TRBV29-1 with TRBJ2-6; weak D call: TRBD1 (6 bases). The germline CDR1 and CDR2 sequences are SQVTM and ANQGSEA. The CDR3 extends over 15 amino acids. Trimming removed 6 bases at V and 0 bases at J, with 12 bases between. CDR3 DNA: TGCAGCGTACAGGGAGATCCCTCTGGGGCCAACGTCCTGACTTTC. As protein: CSVQGDPSGANVLTF.

The chain is built from TRBV4-1 and TRBJ2-7; D not resolved. Trimming removed 0 bases from V and 2 bases from J, with 14 bases in between. The CDR3 runs 16 residues. Per the germline V gene, CDR1 is MGHRA and CDR2 is YSYEKL. The CDR3 sequence: CASSQDLKEWTYEQYF. The DNA of the CDR3 is TGCGCCAGCAGCCAAGATTTGAAGGAATGGACCTACGAGCAGTACTTC.

This CDR3 is CASSKGAPTPSPLHF. Here the CDR3 DNA reads TGTGCCAGTAGTAAGGGGGCACCAACCCCTTCACCCCTCCACTTT. The V gene is TRBV19, the J gene TRBJ1-6; 7 bases agree with TRBD1. Germline lookup yields CDR1 LNHDA and CDR2 SQIVND (reference sequence). V shed 4 bases, J shed 9 bases, and the junction held 9 bases outside the gene matches. The CDR3 has 15 amino acids.